The clone carrying this T cell receptor beta chain appeared once. Assay: immunoSEQ multiplex PCR; the TCRdb copy retains only in-frame clones and omits some. Among 90,000 to 100,000 clones listed, roughly 92% were seen once. Germline V gene data show CDR1 as SGDLS and CDR2 as YYNGEE. V lost 4 bases, J lost 6 bases, and 14 bases stayed unmatched. This CDR3 spans 16 amino acids. The data belong to a study of cytomegalovirus exposure and HLA in healthy donors. Study summary: The roughly 130 validation repertoires used the same platform as the approximately 700 first-cohort repertoires (as reported by a later analysis).

Sequenced sample: PBMCs. This TCR was recovered from a woman aged 25-40 years in good health and CMV-seropositive. This chain joins TRBV9 and TRBJ2-7, with TRBD2 identical over 9 bases. CDR3 nucleotides: TGTGCCAGCAGCCCCAGTGGTGGTAGCGGGAGTTTCGAGCAGTACTTC. It translates to CASSPSGGSGSFEQYF. Filled out from reference TRBV9 and TRBJ2-7, the complete variable domain reads DSGVTQTPKHLITATGQRVTLRCSPRSGDLSVYWYQQSLDQGLQFLIQYYNGEERAKGNILERFSAQQFPDLHSELNLSSLELGDSALYFCASSPSGGSGSFEQYFGPGTRLTVT.